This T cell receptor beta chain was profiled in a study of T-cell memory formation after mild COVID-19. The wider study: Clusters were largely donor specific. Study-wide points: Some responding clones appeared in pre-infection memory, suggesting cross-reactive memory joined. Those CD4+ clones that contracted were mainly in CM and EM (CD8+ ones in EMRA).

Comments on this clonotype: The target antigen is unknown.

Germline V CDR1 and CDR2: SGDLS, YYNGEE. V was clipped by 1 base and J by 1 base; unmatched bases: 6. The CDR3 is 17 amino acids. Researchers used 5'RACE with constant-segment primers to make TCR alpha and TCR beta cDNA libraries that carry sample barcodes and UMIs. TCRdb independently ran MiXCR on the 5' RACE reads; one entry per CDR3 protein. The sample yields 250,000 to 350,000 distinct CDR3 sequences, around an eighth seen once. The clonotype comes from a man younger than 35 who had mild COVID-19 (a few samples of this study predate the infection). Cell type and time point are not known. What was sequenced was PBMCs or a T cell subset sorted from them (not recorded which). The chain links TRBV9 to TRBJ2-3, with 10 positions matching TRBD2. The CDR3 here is CASSVISGGAGTDTQYF. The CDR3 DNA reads TGTGCCAGCAGCGTAATCAGCGGGGGGGCCGGCACAGATACGCAGTATTTT.